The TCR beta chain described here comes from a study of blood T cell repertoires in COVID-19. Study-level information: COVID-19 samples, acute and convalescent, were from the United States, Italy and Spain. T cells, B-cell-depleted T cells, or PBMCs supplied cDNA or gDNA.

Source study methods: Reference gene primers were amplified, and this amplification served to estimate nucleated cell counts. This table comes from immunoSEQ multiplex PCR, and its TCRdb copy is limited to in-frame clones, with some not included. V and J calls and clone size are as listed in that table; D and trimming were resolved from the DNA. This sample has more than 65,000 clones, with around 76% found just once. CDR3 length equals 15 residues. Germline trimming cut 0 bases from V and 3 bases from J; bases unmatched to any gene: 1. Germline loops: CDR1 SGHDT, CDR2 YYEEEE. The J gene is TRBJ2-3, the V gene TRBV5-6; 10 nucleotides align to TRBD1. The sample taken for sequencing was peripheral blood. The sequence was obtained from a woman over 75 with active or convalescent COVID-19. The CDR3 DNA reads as TGTGCCAGCAGCTTGGGGGACAGGGGAACAGATACGCAGTATTTT. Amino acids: CASSLGDRGTDTQYF.